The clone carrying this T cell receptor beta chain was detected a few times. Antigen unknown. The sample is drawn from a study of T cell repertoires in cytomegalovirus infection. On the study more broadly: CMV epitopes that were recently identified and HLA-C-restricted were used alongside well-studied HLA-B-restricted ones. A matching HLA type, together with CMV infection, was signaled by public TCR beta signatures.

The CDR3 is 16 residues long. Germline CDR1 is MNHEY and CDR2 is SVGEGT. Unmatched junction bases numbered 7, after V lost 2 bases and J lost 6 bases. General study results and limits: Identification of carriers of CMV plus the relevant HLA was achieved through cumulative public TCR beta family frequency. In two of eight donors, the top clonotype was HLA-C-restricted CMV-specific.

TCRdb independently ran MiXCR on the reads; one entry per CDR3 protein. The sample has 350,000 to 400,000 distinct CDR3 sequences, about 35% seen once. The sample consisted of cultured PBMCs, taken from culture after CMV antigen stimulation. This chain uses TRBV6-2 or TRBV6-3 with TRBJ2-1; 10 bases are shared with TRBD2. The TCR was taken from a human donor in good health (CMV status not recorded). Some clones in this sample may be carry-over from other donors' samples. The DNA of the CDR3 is TGTGCCAGCAGTTACCGTAAACTAGCGGGGCCCAATGAGCAGTTCTTC. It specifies CASSYRKLAGPNEQFF.